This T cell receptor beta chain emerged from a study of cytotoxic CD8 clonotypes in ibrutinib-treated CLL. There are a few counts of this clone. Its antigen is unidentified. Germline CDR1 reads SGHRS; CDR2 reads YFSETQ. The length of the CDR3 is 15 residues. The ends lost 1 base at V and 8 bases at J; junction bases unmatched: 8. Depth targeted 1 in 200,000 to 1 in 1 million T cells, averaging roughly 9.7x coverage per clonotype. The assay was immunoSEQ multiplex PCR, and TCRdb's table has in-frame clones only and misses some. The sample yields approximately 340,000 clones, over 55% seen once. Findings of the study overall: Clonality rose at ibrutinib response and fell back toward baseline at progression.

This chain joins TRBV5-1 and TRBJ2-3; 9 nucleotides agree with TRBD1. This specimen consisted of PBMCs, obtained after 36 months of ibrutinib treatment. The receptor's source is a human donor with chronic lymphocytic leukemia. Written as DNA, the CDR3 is TGCGCCAGCAGCTTGTCGGGGACAGGGTCTGCTACGCAGTATTTT. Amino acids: CASSLSGTGSATQYF.